This TCR beta chain was recovered during a study of metastatic and nonmetastatic thyroid tumors. All patients reached thyroid surgery having received no treatment beforehand. The CDR3 consists of 17 residues. J lost 4 bases, V lost 5 bases, and 14 bases had no gene match. Using MiXCR, TCRdb re-called clones from the PCR reads. The table lists tens of thousands of clones, approximately 25% of them singletons, with 9.2% in the top ten. Many counts were recorded for this clone. The TCR originated in a female donor with papillary thyroid cancer or a benign thyroid nodule (not recorded which). Some clones in this sample may be carry-over from other donors' samples. Sequencing was carried out using blood. The chain recombines TRBV12-3 or TRBV12-4 with TRBJ2-3, with 8 nucleotides matching TRBD2. The CDR3 loop reads CASSRGAGGASSDTQYF. The CDR3 bases are TGTGCCAGCAGTAGAGGGGCGGGAGGTGCTTCTTCAGATACGCAGTATTTT.